This T cell receptor beta chain originates from a study of blood T cell repertoires in COVID-19. Repertoires were generated with immunoSEQ multiplex PCR, while TCRdb's copy carries only in-frame clones and drops some. The sample includes approximately 670,000 clones, just under 90% of them seen just once. CDR1 DFQATT and CDR2 SNEGSKA come from the germline V gene (reference sequence). The CDR3 runs 12 residues. The germline V and J ends were trimmed by 3 bases and 4 bases, with 9 bases remaining between them. The TCR was taken from a woman aged 18-30 years with acute or convalescent COVID-19. The sample comprised peripheral blood. The rearrangement joins TRBV20-1 to TRBJ1-2; D not resolved. CDR3 residues: CSASEELYGYTF. The CDR3 DNA reads TGCAGTGCTAGTGAGGAGCTCTATGGCTACACCTTC.